These 19 T cell receptor beta chains were all obtained from the same sample, sequenced in a study of blood T cell repertoires in COVID-19 (dated by TCRdb to the early 2020s). The library was obtained by the immunoSEQ multiplex PCR assay. TCRdb holds this immuneACCESS table with in-frame rearrangements only. Some clones are missing; in checked studies, unresolved V genes explain under half, and the rest has no known cause. The sample yields about 59,000 clones; 81% were counted once. Clones ranked in the top ten supply over 25% of the sample. Sequenced input: peripheral blood. These receptors were obtained from a woman aged 80 or over with active or convalescent COVID-19.

This chain links TRBV10-3 with TRBJ1-1, with unresolved D. Germline V CDR1 and CDR2: ENHRY, SYGVKD. The CDR3 has 13 residues. V lost 6 bases and J lost 1, with 9 bases in between. The CDR3 nucleotides are TGTGCCATCAGGAGGACTGAGAACACTGAAGCTTTCTTT. Protein product: CAIRRTENTEAFF.

The CDR3 here is CASRTGNEKLFF. The CDR3 DNA reads TGTGCCAGCAGGACAGGCAATGAAAAACTGTTTTTT. The chain joins TRBV6-5 to TRBJ1-4; perhaps TRBD1 as D (6 bases). Germline CDR1 reads MNHEY; CDR2 reads SVGAGI. The CDR3 loop spans 12 amino acids. Trimming took 6 bases from V and 5 from J, leaving 7 bases between them.

The chain combines TRBV12-3 or TRBV12-4 with TRBJ2-5; the D is unclear. The CDR3 totals 11 residues. Trimming cost V 4 bases and J 10 bases, with 10 bases left between them. CDR3 in DNA: TGTGCCAGCAGTTACGCGGATATCCAGTACTTC. Amino acid sequence: CASSYADIQYF.

The rearrangement links TRBV10-1 to TRBJ2-3, with TRBD1 as a possible D gene (5 bases). V shed 0 bases and J shed 7 bases, with 8 bases lying between them. This CDR3 is built from 13 residues. Per the germline V gene, CDR1 is WNHNN and CDR2 is SYGVQD (reference sequence). The CDR3 DNA reads as TGCGCCAGCAGTGAGTCGGGGCCCAATACGCAGTATTTT. Amino acid sequence: CASSESGPNTQYF.

The V and J genes are TRBV10-2 and TRBJ1-2; D not resolved. The germline V and J ends were trimmed by 3 bases and 6 bases, with 11 bases remaining between them. Germline assignment: CDR1 WSHSY and CDR2 SAAADI. CDR3 length: 13 amino acids. CDR3 residues: CASSDSGYDGYTF. The DNA for the CDR3 is TGCGCCAGCAGTGATTCCGGGTATGATGGCTACACCTTC.

This chain links TRBV15 with TRBJ1-6, with 10 bases lining up with TRBD1. The CDR3 has 15 amino acids. CDR1 LNHNV and CDR2 YYDKDF come from the germline V gene (reference sequence). The trim removed 2 bases at V and 8 bases at J, leaving 3 bases unmatched. The CDR3 region has the DNA TGTGCCACCAGCAGAACCGGGACAGGGGATTCACCCCTCCACTTT. Residues: CATSRTGTGDSPLHF.

The CDR3 loop is CASSLGQSTDTQYF. The CDR3 nucleotides read TGTGCCAGCAGCTTAGGGCAGAGCACAGATACGCAGTATTTT. The chain links TRBV7-6 to TRBJ2-3, with D unresolved. The V and J ends lost 1 base and 0 bases respectively, with 5 bases between them. The germline V gene encodes CDR1 SGHVS and CDR2 FNYEAQ. The CDR3 extends over 14 amino acids.

The gene calls are TRBV7-2 and TRBJ2-7; 8 bases agree with TRBD2. The germline gives CDR1 SGHTA, CDR2 FQGNSA. V lost 6 bases and J lost 3; bases outside the gene matches: 7. The CDR3 sequence is 14 residues long. CDR3 loop: CASSPIAGYYEQYF. The CDR3 nucleotides read TGTGCCAGCAGTCCTATAGCGGGGTACTACGAGCAGTACTTC. The entire variable domain, with the rest obtained from reference TRBV7-2 and TRBJ2-7, is as follows: GAGVSQSPSNKVTEKGKDVELRCDPISGHTALYWYRQSLGQGLEFLIYFQGNSAPDKSGLPSDRFSAERTGGSVSTLTIQRTQQEDSAVYLCASSPIAGYYEQYFGPGTRLTVT.

The chain couples TRBV7-8 to TRBJ2-3; 8 positions agree with TRBD2. J lost 4 bases, V lost 1 base, and 7 bases had no gene match. The V gene's germline CDR1 is SGHVS and CDR2 FQNEAQ. CDR3 length equals 16 residues. The CDR3 DNA reads as TGTGCCAGCAGCTTAGGGTCGCGGGGGGTATCAGATACGCAGTATTTT. Translation: CASSLGSRGVSDTQYF.

The chain carries TRBV19 and TRBJ1-6; 7 nucleotides align to TRBD1. This CDR3 has 14 residues. Germline-derived CDR1 and CDR2 are LNHDA and SQIVND (reference sequence). Trimming cost V 3 bases and J 10 bases; bases outside gene matches: 6. The chain's CDR3 is CASSMTGGGSPLHF. In DNA, the CDR3 is TGTGCCAGTAGTATGACAGGAGGGGGCTCACCCCTCCACTTT.

The gene calls are TRBV21-1 and TRBJ2-1; the listed D gene, TRBD2, was not tested against the DNA. TRBV21-1 is tagged as a pseudogene. CDR3 length equals 16 residues. CDR3 nucleotides: TGTGCCAGCAGCAAAACACTAGCGGGGGCATACAATGAGCAGTTCTTC. It specifies CASSKTLAGAYNEQFF.

V and J are TRBV5-1 and TRBJ1-4, with D possibly matching TRBD1 (6 bases). The V end was cut by 4 bases, the J end by 8 bases, with 18 bases between. Germline V gene lookup returns CDR1 SGHRS and CDR2 YFSETQ. The length of the CDR3 is 15 residues. The CDR3 protein is CASSPTNREMEKLFF. The CDR3 DNA reads TGCGCCAGCAGCCCAACAAACAGGGAAATGGAAAAACTGTTTTTT.

This chain connects TRBV6-5 to TRBJ1-2, with D tentatively TRBD1 (5 bases). Germline CDR1 is MNHEY and CDR2 is SVGAGI. The V end was cut by 6 bases, the J end by 3 bases, with 14 bases between. The CDR3 sequence is 14 residues long. CDR3 nucleotide sequence: TGTGCCAGCAGGGGACTGGGGAGCTACTATGGCTACACCTTC. It translates to CASRGLGSYYGYTF.

This chain links TRBV5-1 with TRBJ1-1; 12 positions match TRBD1. Germline values: CDR1 SGHRS, CDR2 YFSETQ. CDR3 length: 16 amino acids. V shed 6 bases, J shed 5 bases, and the junction held 11 bases outside the gene matches. CDR3 sequence: CASTGGTGGAVTEAFF. CDR3 nucleotide sequence: TGCGCCAGCACCGGCGGGACAGGGGGCGCGGTAACTGAAGCTTTCTTT.

The V gene is TRBV19, the J gene TRBJ2-5; 8 bases align to TRBD1. Germline CDR1 reads LNHDA; CDR2 reads SQIVND (reference sequence). V was clipped by 10 bases and J by 3 bases; unmatched bases: 10. This CDR3 comprises 14 residues. The DNA of the CDR3 is TGTGCCACCCTCAAGACAGGGGACAAAGAGACCCAGTACTTC. Encoded protein: CATLKTGDKETQYF.

J is TRBJ1-3 and V is TRBV2; D unclear. Trimming took off 1 base at V and 0 bases at J, with 7 bases between the two ends. Germline V gene sequence: CDR1 SNHLY, CDR2 FYNNEI. This CDR3 is built from 15 residues. Written as DNA, the CDR3 is TGTGCCAGCAGTGAAGGACTGGTCTCTGGAAACACCATATATTTT. It is translated as CASSEGLVSGNTIYF.

The chain is built from TRBV27 and TRBJ2-2; 15 positions agree with TRBD2. This CDR3 comprises 17 residues. In germline, CDR1 is MNHEY, CDR2 SMNVEV (reference sequence). V was clipped by 5 bases and J by 5 bases; unmatched bases: 6. The CDR3 reads CASSPGTSGGWTGELFF. For the CDR3, the DNA is TGTGCCAGCAGTCCCGGGACTAGCGGGGGGTGGACCGGGGAGCTGTTTTTT.

The chain links TRBV24-1 to TRBJ2-3; no clear D. The CDR3 consists of 14 residues. The V end was cut by 1 base, the J end by 0 bases, with 4 bases between. Germline CDR1 is KGHDR and CDR2 is SFDVKD. As DNA, the CDR3 is TGTGCCACCAGTGATTTCAAAAGCACAGATACGCAGTATTTT. This translates into CATSDFKSTDTQYF.

The V and J genes are TRBV27 and TRBJ2-7; D is ambiguous. Trimming removed 3 bases at V and 0 bases at J, with 9 bases between. In germline, CDR1 is MNHEY, CDR2 SMNVEV (reference sequence). CDR3 length: 14 amino acids. The CDR3 DNA reads TGTGCCAGCAGTTTGACTGTCAGCTCCTACGAGCAGTACTTC. Its protein is CASSLTVSSYEQYF.